The 24 T cell receptor beta chains reported below all come from one sample, sequenced in a study of blood T cell repertoires in COVID-19. Data came from immunoSEQ multiplex PCR; TCRdb stores just in-frame clones and leaves some out. The table records roughly 50,000 clones, around 83% of them present only once. Sequencing was performed on peripheral blood. Source of these receptors: a man in his 70s with active COVID-19.

This chain joins TRBV5-1 and TRBJ2-3; D possibly corresponds to TRBD2 (7 bases). V was trimmed by 4 bases and J by 0 bases, leaving 12 bases between them. This CDR3 is built from 15 residues. From germline, CDR1 is SGHRS and CDR2 YFSETQ. CDR3 sequence: CASSGGGASTDTQYF. The CDR3 nucleotides are TGCGCCAGCAGCGGTGGGGGGGCGAGCACAGATACGCAGTATTTT.

The chain is built from TRBV9 and TRBJ1-6; perhaps TRBD1 as D (6 bases). This CDR3 comprises 16 residues. Between the trimmed V and J ends, which lost 5 bases and 8 bases, there was a span of 20 bases. CDR1 SGDLS and CDR2 YYNGEE come from the germline V gene. In nucleotides, the CDR3 is TGTGCCAGCAGAAAAAAGCCCCGGACAGCTCATTCACCCCTCCACTTT. This translates into CASRKKPRTAHSPLHF.

The gene calls are TRBV19 and TRBJ1-4; perhaps TRBD1 as D (5 bases). V was pared by 5 bases and J by 1 base, with 17 bases between. The CDR3 spans 17 residues. Germline lookup yields CDR1 LNHDA and CDR2 SQIVND (reference sequence). The DNA of the CDR3 is TGTGCCAGTAGTCTCCCTGGGGCGTTTAGAACTAATGAAAAACTGTTTTTT. Protein product: CASSLPGAFRTNEKLFF.

The chain combines TRBV5-6 with TRBJ1-2, with TRBD1 matching 9 bases. After removal of 4 bases from V and 8 bases from J, the junction contained 6 bases not matched to a gene. CDR1 is SGHDT and CDR2 is YYEEEE in the germline V gene. The CDR3 extends over 13 amino acids. The DNA of the CDR3 is TGTGCCAGCAGCCCGACAGGGGGGGACGGCTACACCTTC. Encoded protein: CASSPTGGDGYTF.

This rearrangement joins TRBV7-9 to TRBJ1-5; TRBD1 is a possible D gene (6 bases). The CDR3 length is 15 residues. Trimming removed 3 bases from V and 2 bases from J, with 11 bases in between. Per the germline V gene, CDR1 is SEHNR and CDR2 is FQNEAQ (reference sequence). Here the CDR3 DNA reads TGTGCCAGCAGCTTGGAACAGGGTGGCAATCAGCCCCAGCATTTT. This codes for CASSLEQGGNQPQHF.

The chain recombines TRBV7-9 with TRBJ1-1; tentatively, D is TRBD1 (5 bases). The V and J ends lost 1 base and 4 bases respectively, with 10 bases between them. CDR3 length equals 14 residues. Germline CDR1 and CDR2: SEHNR and FQNEAQ (reference sequence). CDR3: CASSLDGGSTEAFF. In nucleotides, the CDR3 is TGTGCCAGCAGCTTAGACGGGGGGAGCACTGAAGCTTTCTTT. Full variable domain (remainder filled in from reference TRBV7-9 and TRBJ1-1): DTGVSQNPRHKITKRGQNVTFRCDPISEHNRLYWYRQTLGQGPEFLTYFQNEAQLEKSRLLSDRFSAERPKGSFSTLEIQRTEQGDSAMYLCASSLDGGSTEAFFGQGTRLTVV.

The chain uses TRBV7-8 and TRBJ1-1; D might be TRBD1 (5 bases). This CDR3 is 14 amino acids long. The germline CDR1 and CDR2 sequences are SGHVS and FQNEAQ. Deletions cut 4 bases from V and 2 bases from J, with 11 bases between. CDR3 residues: CASSSRGGNTEAFF. In DNA, the CDR3 is TGTGCCAGCAGCTCGCGGGGGGGAAACACTGAAGCTTTCTTT.

The chain couples TRBV6-6 to TRBJ1-4, with a tentative D call TRBD1 (6 bases). The CDR3 has 14 amino acids. With 5 bases removed from V and 2 bases from J, the gap between germline ends came to 9 bases. Germline V gene data show CDR1 as MNHNY and CDR2 as SVGAGI (reference sequence). In nucleotides, the CDR3 is TGTGCCAGCAGTCGTGACAGGACTAATGAAAAACTGTTTTTT. This sequence encodes CASSRDRTNEKLFF.

The chain recombines TRBV10-3 with TRBJ1-3; maybe TRBD1 (6 bases). V gave up 4 bases and J gave up 0 bases, with 10 bases separating them. The CDR3 consists of 15 residues. The germline V gene encodes CDR1 ENHRY and CDR2 SYGVKD. CDR3 bases: TGTGCCATCAGTGGAGACAGGTACTCTGGAAACACCATATATTTT. Translation: CAISGDRYSGNTIYF.

V usage is TRBV9 and J usage is TRBJ2-6; TRBD1 might be the D (6 bases). Germline lookup yields CDR1 SGDLS and CDR2 YYNGEE. The CDR3 is made up of 18 amino acids. V was pared by 3 bases and J by 3 bases, with 19 bases between. CDR3 amino acids: CASSETGTSWVGANVLTF. CDR3 coding DNA: TGTGCCAGCAGCGAGACCGGGACATCCTGGGTTGGGGCCAACGTCCTGACTTTC. The full variable domain, rest sourced from reference TRBV9 and TRBJ2-6, is DSGVTQTPKHLITATGQRVTLRCSPRSGDLSVYWYQQSLDQGLQFLIQYYNGEERAKGNILERFSAQQFPDLHSELNLSSLELGDSALYFCASSETGTSWVGANVLTFGAGSRLTVL.

The chain couples TRBV6-5 to TRBJ1-5; D gene unclear. V lost 8 bases and J 2 bases, leaving 16 bases between the germline ends. This CDR3 contains 15 residues. Germline V CDR1 and CDR2: MNHEY, SVGAGI. The CDR3 DNA sequence: TGTGCCAGCCTCTCCGGGGTGGAAGGCAATCAGCCCCAGCATTTT. Translating it yields CASLSGVEGNQPQHF.

V and J are TRBV19 and TRBJ1-5, with D uncertain. Trimming stripped 6 bases from V and 5 bases from J, with 20 bases between. The CDR3 consists of 16 residues. CDR1 is LNHDA, CDR2 SQIVND, per germline (reference sequence). The DNA of the CDR3 is TGTGCCAGTAGCCCCCTGTGGGGAGAAGGTTATCAGCCCCAGCATTTT. Translation gives CASSPLWGEGYQPQHF.

This rearrangement joins TRBV11-2 to TRBJ1-2, with TRBD1 identical over 7 bases. CDR1 SGHAT and CDR2 FQNNGV come from the germline V gene. J gave up 4 bases and V 4 bases, and 3 bases lay outside the gene matches. The CDR3 totals 13 residues. Here the CDR3 reads CASSYRGGYGYTF. CDR3 nucleotides: TGTGCCAGCAGCTACAGGGGAGGCTATGGCTACACCTTC.

The chain is built from TRBV7-3 and TRBJ2-1, with a weak D call TRBD2 (5 bases). The CDR3 is made up of 13 amino acids. V lost 3 bases and J lost 12, with 15 bases in between. Germline V gene data show CDR1 as SGHTA and CDR2 as FQGTGA. CDR3 residues: CASSFTQQGGQFF. The CDR3 DNA follows: TGTGCCAGCAGCTTCACTCAGCAAGGAGGGCAGTTCTTC. The complete variable domain, with remaining parts taken from reference TRBV7-3 and TRBJ2-1, reads GAGVSQTPSNKVTEKGKYVELRCDPISGHTALYWYRQSLGQGPEFLIYFQGTGAADDSGLPNDRFFAVRPEGSVSTLKIQRTERGDSAVYLCASSFTQQGGQFFGPGTRLTVL.

V gene TRBV27 combines with J gene TRBJ1-4; no clear D gene. The germline CDR1 and CDR2 sequences are MNHEY and SMNVEV (reference sequence). This CDR3 contains 15 residues. Between the trimmed V and J ends, which lost 7 bases and 5 bases, there was a span of 17 bases. Here the CDR3 DNA reads TGTGCCAGCAACAACATCGGACGGGAAAATGAAAAACTGTTTTTT. As protein: CASNNIGRENEKLFF.

J is TRBJ1-2 and V is TRBV6-5; 7 bases fit TRBD1. Germline values: CDR1 MNHEY, CDR2 SVGAGI. This CDR3 spans 14 amino acids. Germline trimming cut 3 bases from V and 4 bases from J; bases unmatched to any gene: 5. The chain's CDR3 is CASSYGTAFYGYTF. The CDR3 DNA sequence: TGTGCCAGCAGTTATGGGACAGCCTTCTATGGCTACACCTTC.

This chain connects TRBV4-1 to TRBJ2-1; 7 positions match TRBD1. Germline assignment: CDR1 MGHRA and CDR2 YSYEKL. The CDR3 runs 14 residues. Trimming took 2 bases from V and 7 from J; bases not matched to a gene: 5. This CDR3 reads CASSQRQGSNEQFF. The CDR3 region has the DNA TGCGCCAGCAGCCAAAGACAGGGTTCAAATGAGCAGTTCTTC.

The chain employs TRBV9 and TRBJ1-3; TRBD1 matches 7 bases. Germline V gives CDR1 SGDLS, CDR2 YYNGEE. The V segment lost 4 bases and the J segment 0 bases; nucleotides outside the gene matches: 10. This CDR3 is built from 17 residues. This CDR3 is CASSPQQGPSSGNTIYF. The DNA for the CDR3 is TGTGCCAGCAGCCCTCAACAGGGGCCGAGCTCTGGAAACACCATATATTTT.

The chain couples TRBV7-2 to TRBJ2-5, with a possible D match to TRBD2 (6 bases). The CDR3 contains 14 residues. Trimming removed 5 bases from V and 4 bases from J, with 14 bases in between. Per the germline V gene, CDR1 is SGHTA and CDR2 is FQGNSA. CDR3 residues: CASSPRPGGETQYF. DNA of the CDR3: TGTGCCAGCAGCCCAAGGCCCGGGGGAGAGACCCAGTACTTC.

The chain couples TRBV7-3 to TRBJ2-3; tentative D call: TRBD2 (7 bases). Trimming took off 3 bases at V and 3 bases at J, with 13 bases between the two ends. The CDR3 covers 15 residues. Germline-derived CDR1 and CDR2 are SGHTA and FQGTGA. CDR3 loop: CASSLGRGTTDTQYF. DNA of the CDR3: TGTGCCAGCAGCTTGGGGCGGGGGACAACAGATACGCAGTATTTT.

This clone was counted only a few times. The gene calls are TRBV14 and TRBJ2-2; 8 bases are shared with TRBD1. Germline values: CDR1 SGHDN, CDR2 FVKESK. The ends lost 0 bases at V and 5 bases at J; junction bases unmatched: 11. CDR3 size: 18 residues. The chain's CDR3 is CASSQEAAGTGRTGELFF. The DNA for the CDR3 is TGTGCCAGCAGCCAAGAAGCAGCCGGGACAGGAAGGACCGGGGAGCTGTTTTTT.

The chain uses TRBV6-5 and TRBJ2-1; 7 bases are a match to TRBD1. This CDR3 has 15 residues. After removal of 1 base from V and 7 bases from J, the junction contained 7 bases not matched to a gene. Germline CDR1 is MNHEY and CDR2 is SVGAGI. The chain's CDR3 is CASSYLPGQINEQFF. Here the CDR3 DNA reads TGTGCCAGCAGTTACTTACCGGGACAGATAAATGAGCAGTTCTTC.

The rearrangement uses TRBV19 and TRBJ2-5; 13 positions agree with TRBD2. The V segment lost 3 bases and the J segment 7 bases; nucleotides outside the gene matches: 2. The germline CDR1 and CDR2 sequences are LNHDA and SQIVND (reference sequence). This CDR3 spans 14 amino acids. Written as DNA, the CDR3 is TGTGCCAGTAGTATCGGGACTAGCGGGGTGACCCAGTACTTC. Translation: CASSIGTSGVTQYF.

V and J are TRBV7-3 and TRBJ2-1; a possible D gene is TRBD1 (6 bases). The CDR3 totals 15 residues. Per germline, CDR1 SGHTA and CDR2 FQGTGA. V was cut by 5 bases and J by 1 base, with 12 bases left in between. In nucleotides, the CDR3 is TGTGCCAGCAGCCCAAGGGGGAAATCCTACAATGAGCAGTTCTTC. It yields the protein CASSPRGKSYNEQFF.